Listed below are T cell receptor beta chains from one sample, sequenced in a study of cytomegalovirus exposure and HLA in healthy donors. Using immunoSEQ multiplex PCR, the repertoire was profiled, and TCRdb retains in-frame clones only, with some absent. Among some 170,000 clones, over 70% were seen once, and the ten largest hold around 4.5%. Sequenced: PBMCs. These receptors were taken from a man younger than 45 in good health and CMV-seronegative. Both conserved end residues are part of each CDR3. The D gene is left open where the match is weak. Some rows mark clone size as missing; the rest say once, few, many or name a class of expanded clone.

size	D	V	J	DNA	CDR3
NA	NA	TRBV28	TRBJ1-2	TGTGCCAGCTCATTGGACTGGGGCTACACCTTC	CASSLDWGYTF
NA	NA	TRBV5-1	TRBJ2-3	TGCGCCAGCAGCCGAACAAGACAGTTACCCCCTAGCACAGATACGCAGTATTTT	CASSRTRQLPPSTDTQYF
NA	TRBD1	TRBV5-6	TRBJ1-1	TGTGCCAGCAGCCCCGGGACAGGGGCTATGAACACTGAAGCTTTCTTT	CASSPGTGAMNTEAFF
NA	NA	TRBV6-5	TRBJ1-1	TGTGCCAGCACCCCAGGTTTGGGCACTGAAGCTTTCTTT	CASTPGLGTEAFF
NA	NA	TRBV19	TRBJ1-6	TGTGCCAGTACCCGGGGGGGGGTCTCCTATAATTCACCCCTCCACTTT	CASTRGGVSYNSPLHF
NA	NA	TRBV14	TRBJ1-2	TGTGCCAGCAGCCAAGACAGGGGTTGGGGCTACACCTTC	CASSQDRGWGYTF
NA	NA	TRBV5-1	TRBJ1-1	TGCGCCAGCAGCCAGGGTTCTGAAGCTTTCTTT	CASSQGSEAFF
few	NA	TRBV4-1	TRBJ2-1	TGCGCCAGCAGCCAGATAGCATCCTACAATGAGCAGTTCTTC	CASSQIASYNEQFF
NA	NA	TRBV28	TRBJ1-2	TGTGCCAGCAGACGAGGTGGCTACACCTTC	CASRRGGYTF
NA	TRBD1	TRBV7-2	TRBJ2-1	TGTGCCAGCAGCTCTTACAGGGGGCTGAATGAGCAGTTCTTC	CASSSYRGLNEQFF
NA	NA	TRBV5-1	TRBJ1-2	TGCGCCAGCAGGGTCGGGGTTAGCTATGGCTACACCTTC	CASRVGVSYGYTF
few	NA	TRBV7-8	TRBJ2-7	TGTGCCAGCAGCTTAGGTGCGGGACAGAGAAACGAGCAGTACTTC	CASSLGAGQRNEQYF
once	TRBD1	TRBV11-2	TRBJ2-7	TGTGCCAGCAGCTTGAATCCGGGACAGGGCTCCTACGAGCAGTACTTC	CASSLNPGQGSYEQYF
once	TRBD1	TRBV28	TRBJ2-1	TGTGCCAGCAGTCCGACAGGGGTTTACAATGAGCAGTTCTTC	CASSPTGVYNEQFF
NA	NA	TRBV2	TRBJ2-1	TGTGCCAGCAGTGATTCAGGGCAGTTCTTC	CASSDSGQFF
NA	TRBD1	TRBV5-1	TRBJ2-5	TGCGCCAGCAGCCTTGATGGGACAGGGGGGTTACGGGAGACCCAGTACTTC	CASSLDGTGGLRETQYF
NA	TRBD2	TRBV18	TRBJ2-2	TGTGCCAGCTCACCAAAGGCGGGAGGTTCCCGGGAGCTGTTTTTT	CASSPKAGGSRELFF
NA	NA	TRBV9	TRBJ2-3	TGTGCCAGCAGCGTGGTAGGGGCGGCGCAGTATTTT	CASSVVGAAQYF
NA	TRBD1	TRBV2	TRBJ2-7	TGTGCCAGCACGCCCGGGACAGGCCTCTACGAGCAGTACTTC	CASTPGTGLYEQYF
NA	NA	TRBV28	TRBJ2-7	TGTGCCAGCATAGGCAGGGGTTCGTGGGATTACGAGCAGTACTTC	CASIGRGSWDYEQYF
NA	NA	TRBV29-1	TRBJ2-5	TGCAGCGCAGAAGGACTCGGGGAGACCCAGTACTTC	CSAEGLGETQYF
NA	NA	TRBV13	TRBJ1-1	TGTGCCAGCACCGGCGGGGCGTCGGAAGCTTTCTTT	CASTGGASEAFF
NA	TRBD1	TRBV6-5	TRBJ2-3	TGTGCCAGCAGCCCGGCCCGGGACAGGGAGGATACGCAGTATTTT	CASSPARDREDTQYF
NA	NA	TRBV11-2	TRBJ2-7	TGTGCCAGCAGCTCCAGCTACGAGCAGTACTTC	CASSSSYEQYF
NA	TRBD1	TRBV5-1	TRBJ2-7	TGCGCCAGCAGCCGAGGACAGGGGGCCTACGAGCAGTACTTC	CASSRGQGAYEQYF
NA	NA	TRBV19	TRBJ2-2	TGTGCCAGTAGTACACATAGCGAGAACACCGGGGAGCTGTTTTTT	CASSTHSENTGELFF
NA	NA	TRBV9	TRBJ1-1	TGTGCCAGCAACGGGGGGGAGAACACTGAAGCTTTCTTT	CASNGGENTEAFF
few	TRBD2	TRBV6-1	TRBJ2-3	TGTGCCAGCAGTCAGACTAGCGGGAGCTCAGATACGCAGTATTTT	CASSQTSGSSDTQYF
NA	TRBD1	TRBV19	TRBJ1-5	TGTGCCAGTAGGACTACACCGAGGGGGCTGCATAGCAATCAGCCCCAGCATTTT	CASRTTPRGLHSNQPQHF
NA	NA	TRBV7-8	TRBJ2-7	TGTGCCAGCAGCTTAGTGTGGCAGCGCCCTTACGAGCAGTACTTC	CASSLVWQRPYEQYF
NA	TRBD1	TRBV5-4	TRBJ1-1	TGTGCCAGCAGCCCCAGGGACAGGGATGAAGCTTTCTTT	CASSPRDRDEAFF
NA	NA	TRBV28	TRBJ2-1	TGTGCCAGCAGTTTAAGGGCGGGAATGGTGTATGAGCAGTTCTTC	CASSLRAGMVYEQFF
few	TRBD1	TRBV6-1	TRBJ1-3	TGTGCCAGCAGTTTGGACAGGTCCTTCAGGACCATATATTTT	CASSLDRSFRTIYF
NA	NA	TRBV9	TRBJ1-1	TGTGCCAGCAGCGTAGGGGGGCGATCCCGGGCCACTGAAGCTTTCTTT	CASSVGGRSRATEAFF
NA	NA	TRBV27	TRBJ2-3	TGTGCCAGCAGTTTATTAGCGGATACCTTCACAGATACGCAGTATTTT	CASSLLADTFTDTQYF
NA	NA	TRBV30	TRBJ2-7	TGTGCCTGGAGTGTACGAAGAGCGTACGAGCAGTACTTC	CAWSVRRAYEQYF
NA	NA	TRBV27	TRBJ2-7	TGTGCCAGCAGTTTCCTAGGGGACTCTACCTACGAGCAGTACTTC	CASSFLGDSTYEQYF
NA	NA	TRBV9	TRBJ1-4	TGTGCCAGCAGCTTAGGCGGGGCCACTAATGAAAAACTGTTTTTT	CASSLGGATNEKLFF
NA	NA	TRBV28	TRBJ1-6	TGTGCCAGCAGAAATACAGGGAATTCGCCACCCCTCCACTTT	CASRNTGNSPPLHF
NA	TRBD1	TRBV9	TRBJ2-7	TGTGCCAGCAGCATACAGGGGGCCATATTCGACGAGCAGTACTTC	CASSIQGAIFDEQYF